The clone carrying this TCR beta chain has ten or more counts. The data derive from a study of T-cell reconstitution after alpha-beta-depleted transplantation in children. The library targeted TCRbeta and was prepared with unique molecular identifiers. One entry per CDR3 protein results from TCRdb running MiXCR on the PCR reads. The sample carries about 600,000 distinct CDR3 sequences, about 10% recorded once. This CDR3 has 12 residues. Deletions cut 1 base from V and 14 bases from J, with 12 bases between. The source is a human donor who donated a stem cell graft to a child with acute myeloid leukemia. Sequenced here: PBMCs from the stem cell graft donor, sampled from the stem cell graft. The chain combines TRBV12-3 or TRBV12-4 with TRBJ2-1; D is ambiguous. The CDR3 DNA is TGTGCCAGCAGTTTAGGGGAAGGAAGGGAGTTCTTC. It codes for CASSLGEGREFF.